The 27 T cell receptor beta chains given below trace back to one sample, sequenced in a study of identical twins. TCRdb reanalysed the 5' RACE reads using MiXCR and keeps one entry per CDR3 protein. There are 540,000 or so distinct CDR3 sequences in the sample; around 22% occur only once, and approximately 0.49% lies in the top ten. These data were likewise used in another study, on yellow fever vaccine responses in identical twins.

Material for sequencing was CD4+ T cells sorted from blood. These receptor sequences come from a woman aged 18-29 years in good health.

The chain links TRBV18 to TRBJ2-6; D gene ambiguous. Between the trimmed V and J ends, which lost 6 bases and 0 bases, there was a span of 9 bases. Looked up from germline, CDR1 is KGHSH and CDR2 is LQKENI. The CDR3 totals 15 residues. Here the CDR3 DNA reads TGTGCCAGCTCCCCAGAGACCTCTGGGGCCAACGTCCTGACTTTC. It is translated as CASSPETSGANVLTF.

The chain employs TRBV18 and TRBJ1-2; D may be TRBD1 (6 bases). Germline CDR1 KGHSH, CDR2 LQKENI. This CDR3 has 15 amino acids. The V and J ends lost 3 bases and 5 bases respectively, with 16 bases between them. The CDR3 spells CASSPGGFEKYGYTF. The CDR3 nucleotides read TGTGCCAGCTCACCGGGGGGCTTCGAAAAATATGGCTACACCTTC.

In this sample, this clonotype turned up a few times. CDR3 sequence reads: CASSLGGQVSGNTIYF. The CDR3 DNA follows: TGTGCCAGCAGTTTGGGGGGGCAGGTCTCTGGAAACACCATATATTTT. The chain is built from TRBV12-3 or TRBV12-4 and TRBJ1-3, with D possibly being TRBD1 (6 bases). The CDR3 runs to 16 residues. Trimming stripped 3 bases from V and 0 bases from J, with 12 bases between.

The J gene is TRBJ2-2, the V gene TRBV5-1; D unclear. From germline, CDR1 is SGHRS and CDR2 YFSETQ. V lost 0 bases to trimming and J lost 1 base, with 7 bases between them. The CDR3 runs 15 residues. The CDR3 nucleotides are TGCGCCAGCAGCTTGGCCGACTTGAACACCGGGGAGCTGTTTTTT. Translated: CASSLADLNTGELFF.

The rearrangement links TRBV7-9 to TRBJ2-1; D is unclear. Looked up from germline, CDR1 is SEHNR and CDR2 is FQNEAQ (reference sequence). The CDR3 sequence is 16 residues long. V shed 5 bases and J shed 1 base, with 15 bases lying between them. The DNA for the CDR3 is TGTGCCAGCAGCCCTTTCGCCTTTACGTCCTACAATGAGCAGTTCTTC. Encoded protein: CASSPFAFTSYNEQFF.

The chain couples TRBV28 to TRBJ2-3; 11 bases agree with TRBD1. The CDR3 runs to 17 residues. Germline CDR1 is MDHEN and CDR2 is SYDVKM. J gave up 0 bases and V 3 bases, and 5 bases lay outside the gene matches. The CDR3: CASSFSGTGGSTDTQYF. The DNA for the CDR3 is TGTGCCAGCAGTTTCTCTGGGACAGGGGGGAGCACAGATACGCAGTATTTT.

The CDR3 loop is CAISEDRPLFF. The CDR3 DNA sequence: TGTGCCATCAGTGAAGACAGACCATTGTTCTTC. V gene TRBV10-3 combines with J gene TRBJ2-1; a possible D gene is TRBD1 (5 bases). CDR1 is ENHRY and CDR2 is SYGVKD in the germline V gene. The CDR3 extends over 11 amino acids. Between the trimmed V and J ends, which lost 3 bases and 15 bases, there was a span of 12 bases.

The rearrangement links TRBV2 to TRBJ2-5, with TRBD1 as a possible D gene (7 bases). The CDR3 totals 14 residues. Germline-derived CDR1 and CDR2 are SNHLY and FYNNEI. V lost 3 bases, J lost 6 bases, and 14 bases lay in between. CDR3 DNA: TGTGCCAGCAGTGATGGCCCAGGGGGGAAGACCCAGTACTTC. As protein: CASSDGPGGKTQYF.

The chain carries TRBV3-1 and TRBJ2-6; D is unresolved. There are 17 residues in the CDR3. Trimming shortened V by 1 base and J by 0 bases, and 10 bases separated the two germline ends. From germline, CDR1 is LGHDT and CDR2 YNNKEL (reference sequence). The CDR3 DNA sequence: TGTGCCAGCAGCCAAGGTCAACCGGCCTCTGGGGCCAACGTCCTGACTTTC. Amino acid sequence: CASSQGQPASGANVLTF.

This clonotype was counted only a few times. The chain combines TRBV7-3 with TRBJ1-1; D not resolved. The CDR3 covers 13 residues. Germline CDR1 reads SGHTA; CDR2 reads FQGTGA. Trimming cost V 5 bases and J 1 base, with 8 bases left between them. CDR3 residues: CASSTGPNTEAFF. CDR3 nucleotides: TGTGCCAGCAGCACCGGACCGAACACTGAAGCTTTCTTT.

V and J are TRBV7-9 and TRBJ1-5, with 10 bases lining up with TRBD1. The ends lost 1 base at V and 6 bases at J; junction bases unmatched: 9. The length of the CDR3 is 17 residues. CDR1 is SEHNR, CDR2 FQNEAQ, per germline (reference sequence). Written as DNA, the CDR3 is TGTGCCAGCAGCTTAGGTCTGGGACAGGGGTCGGCTCAGCCCCAGCATTTT. This encodes CASSLGLGQGSAQPQHF.

This chain links TRBV20-1 with TRBJ2-7; D might be TRBD1 (5 bases). Trimming stripped 2 bases from V and 5 bases from J, with 19 bases between. Per germline, CDR1 DFQATT and CDR2 SNEGSKA (reference sequence). CDR3 size: 15 residues. The CDR3 coding sequence is TGCAGTGCTAGAAGGTGGCAAGGGGCCTCAGACGAGCAGTACTTC. Translated: CSARRWQGASDEQYF.

There are many counts of this clonotype. Mismatch with germline at one junction end may stem from a read error. The chain links TRBV5-1 to TRBJ1-1; D is ambiguous. Germline V gene data show CDR1 as SGHRS and CDR2 as YFSETQ. CDR3 length: 13 residues. CDR3 coding DNA: TGTGCCAGCAGCTTGGTAGTGAACACTGAAGCTTTCTTT. It translates to CASSLVVNTEAFF.

This clonotype was counted between two and nine times. The chain joins TRBV4-1 to TRBJ1-3; D gene unclear. The germline V gene encodes CDR1 MGHRA and CDR2 YSYEKL. V was clipped by 1 base and J by 2 bases, with 12 bases between them. This CDR3 comprises 16 residues. In nucleotides, the CDR3 is TGCGCCAGCAGCCAAGTGGCGTGGACGGCTGGAAACACCATATATTTT. Its protein is CASSQVAWTAGNTIYF.

In its sample, this clonotype was seen a few times. The V and J genes are TRBV27 and TRBJ2-1; tentative D call: TRBD2 (5 bases). Germline loops: CDR1 MNHEY, CDR2 SMNVEV (reference sequence). Trimming took 4 bases from V and 4 from J, leaving 14 bases between them. The CDR3 consists of 15 residues. CDR3 region: CASSSRDVGYNEQFF. The CDR3 bases are TGTGCCAGCAGTTCCCGGGATGTAGGATACAATGAGCAGTTCTTC.

This clonotype has only a few counts. V gene TRBV12-3 or TRBV12-4 combines with J gene TRBJ2-1, with a tentative D call TRBD1 (7 bases). Trimming left V 4 bases short and J 0 bases short, with 13 bases between. The CDR3 is 16 amino acids. The CDR3 DNA reads TGTGCCAGCAGTTACGCGGGGACAGCCTCCTACAATGAGCAGTTCTTC. This translates into CASSYAGTASYNEQFF.

This clonotype was observed a handful of times. The rearrangement uses TRBV10-3 and TRBJ2-5; TRBD1 aligns across 8 bases. Looked up from germline, CDR1 is ENHRY and CDR2 is SYGVKD. J gave up 0 bases and V 6 bases, and 9 bases lay outside the gene matches. The CDR3 loop spans 16 amino acids. This CDR3 is CAIRDPDRVYQETQYF. CDR3 bases: TGTGCCATCAGGGACCCGGACAGGGTGTACCAAGAGACCCAGTACTTC.

This clonotype was seen only a few times. The CDR3 nucleotides read TGCAGTGCTAGGAGAGGTAGCAATCAGCCCCAGCATTTT. It yields the protein CSARRGSNQPQHF. The chain uses TRBV20-1 and TRBJ1-5; no reliable D call. V shed 3 bases and J shed 0 bases, with 6 bases lying between them. The CDR3 consists of 13 residues. Germline-derived CDR1 and CDR2 are DFQATT and SNEGSKA (reference sequence).

J is TRBJ2-1 and V is TRBV7-9; D is unclear. Germline V gene lookup returns CDR1 SEHNR and CDR2 FQNEAQ (reference sequence). The CDR3 runs to 13 residues. V gave up 5 bases and J gave up 6 bases, with 11 bases separating them. The CDR3 is CASSPSFVNEQFF. The DNA for the CDR3 is TGTGCCAGCAGCCCATCATTTGTCAATGAGCAGTTCTTC.

Concerning this clonotype itself: One junction end disagrees with the germline gene, perhaps due to a read error. V usage is TRBV28 and J usage is TRBJ2-6; the D call may be TRBD1 or TRBD2 (5 bases each). The germline gives CDR1 MDHEN, CDR2 SYDVKM. This CDR3 has 19 residues. The CDR3 protein is CASSIWMGDQILGANVLTF. CDR3 DNA: TGTGCCAGCAGTATATGGATGGGGGATCAAATTCTTGGGGCCAACGTCCTGACTTTC.

The V gene is TRBV19, the J gene TRBJ1-6; possibly TRBD1 for D (5 bases). The CDR3 extends over 14 amino acids. CDR1 is LNHDA, CDR2 SQIVND, per germline (reference sequence). V gave up 1 base and J gave up 7 bases, with 8 bases separating them. CDR3 nucleotides: TGTGCCAGTAGTATAGCGGCAGGGAATTCACCCCTCCACTTT. Residues: CASSIAAGNSPLHF.

This clonotype turned up a few times. The chain links TRBV12-3 or TRBV12-4 to TRBJ1-2, with D possibly matching TRBD1 (5 bases). The length of the CDR3 is 13 residues. The V end was cut by 7 bases, the J end by 4 bases, with 13 bases between. This CDR3 is CASILTGSYGYTF. The CDR3 DNA follows: TGTGCCAGCATTCTAACAGGTTCCTATGGCTACACCTTC.

The J gene is TRBJ2-7, the V gene TRBV19, with TRBD1 matching over 8 bases. The CDR3 loop spans 13 amino acids. CDR1 is LNHDA and CDR2 is SQIVND in the germline V gene (reference sequence). The junction had 9 bases not matched to a gene; V was cut back by 11 bases and J by 3 bases. For the CDR3, the DNA is TGTGCCCAAACGGGACAGGACTACTACGAGCAGTACGTC. This sequence encodes CAQTGQDYYEQYV.

Here the CDR3 reads CASNGNTGELFF. CDR3 in DNA: TGTGCCAGCAACGGGAACACCGGGGAGCTGTTTTTT. This chain uses TRBV6-5 with TRBJ2-2, with unresolved D. This CDR3 has 12 residues. CDR1 and CDR2 (germline): MNHEY, SVGAGI. V lost 7 bases and J lost 1, with 4 bases in between.

This clonotype was counted between two and nine times. This rearrangement joins TRBV3-1 to TRBJ2-2, with 11 positions matching TRBD2. CDR1 LGHDT and CDR2 YNNKEL come from the germline V gene (reference sequence). The CDR3 extends over 16 amino acids. Losses at the gene ends were 3 bases for V and 8 bases for J; bases not matched to a gene: 8. The CDR3: CASSQLTSGSRGELFF. The DNA of the CDR3 is TGTGCCAGCAGCCAGCTAACTAGCGGGAGTCGTGGGGAGCTGTTTTTT.

The rearrangement links TRBV9 to TRBJ2-7; 8 bases agree with TRBD1. The germline CDR1 and CDR2 sequences are SGDLS and YYNGEE. Trimming took 4 bases from V and 7 from J; bases not matched to a gene: 13. CDR3 length equals 15 residues. CDR3 sequence: CASSPRTGWAGEQYF. CDR3 sequence (DNA): TGTGCCAGCAGCCCCCGGACAGGGTGGGCAGGGGAGCAGTACTTC.

The chain links TRBV12-3 or TRBV12-4 to TRBJ2-3; D possibly matches TRBD1 or TRBD2 (5 bases each). The CDR3 totals 14 residues. The V and J ends lost 6 bases and 3 bases respectively, with 13 bases between them. CDR3: CASRPGRRTDTQYF. CDR3 nucleotide sequence: TGTGCCAGCAGACCGGGACGTAGGACAGATACGCAGTATTTT.